One and the same sample provided the 27 T cell receptor beta chains below, sequenced in a study of blood T cells in healthy people across ages. Alongside a J-beta primer mix, a sample-barcoded 5' primer served in a second PCR lasting about 7 to 11 cycles. TCRdb re-derived calls from the 5' RACE reads in MiXCR, one entry per CDR3 protein. The sample lists 550,000 to 650,000 distinct CDR3 sequences, about 30% occurring once. Specimen: blood. The receptors here all came from a woman older than 75 in good health.

This clonotype was picked up a small number of times. This CDR3 reads CSARGTEGTEAFF. The CDR3 DNA reads TGCAGTGCTAGAGGGACAGAGGGGACTGAAGCTTTCTTT. The chain links TRBV20-1 to TRBJ1-1, with a possible D match to TRBD1 (6 bases). Germline CDR1 is DFQATT and CDR2 is SNEGSKA (reference sequence). This CDR3 is 13 amino acids long. Trimming cost V 1 base and J 5 bases, with 11 bases left between them.

This clonotype was seen at least ten times. The chain recombines TRBV29-1 with TRBJ2-3, with 8 nucleotides matching TRBD2. The J segment lost 1 base and the V segment lost 5 bases, leaving 2 bases of the junction unmatched. The germline V gene has CDR1 SQVTM and CDR2 ANQGSEA. CDR3 length: 13 amino acids. CDR3 DNA: TGCAGCGTTCGGGGACTAGGCACAGATACGCAGTATTTT. Protein product: CSVRGLGTDTQYF.

The chain links TRBV4-1 to TRBJ2-7; weak D call: TRBD1 (6 bases). Judging by the DNA end, TRBJ2-5 fits better; the J call may be wrong. The CDR3 runs to 12 residues. Per the germline V gene, CDR1 is MGHRA and CDR2 is YSYEKL. This chain's CDR3 is CASLQGLETQYF. The CDR3 region has the DNA TGCGCCAGCCTACAGGGCCTCGAGACCCAGTACTTC.

The chain uses TRBV9 and TRBJ1-4; 7 positions agree with TRBD1. With V trimmed by 0 bases and J by 8 bases, 7 bases remained unmatched. The CDR3 extends over 15 amino acids. Per the germline V gene, CDR1 is SGDLS and CDR2 is YYNGEE. The CDR3 here is CASSVGDPQGEKLFF. The CDR3, as DNA: TGTGCCAGCAGCGTAGGCGATCCACAGGGGGAAAAACTGTTTTTT.

This clonotype was counted many times. The rearrangement joins TRBV3-1 to TRBJ1-2, with D possibly TRBD1 on 6 matching bases. Trimming removed 5 bases at V and 0 bases at J, with 10 bases between. The CDR3 length is 14 residues. The germline gives CDR1 LGHDT, CDR2 YNNKEL (reference sequence). This CDR3 is CASSERTANYGYTF. Here the CDR3 DNA reads TGTGCCAGCAGCGAACGGACAGCTAACTATGGCTACACCTTC. The whole variable domain, filled in from reference TRBV3-1 and TRBJ1-2, reads DTAVSQTPKYLVTQMGNDKSIKCEQNLGHDTMYWYKQDSKKFLKIMFSYNNKELIINETVPNRFSPKSPDKAHLNLHINSLELGDSAVYFCASSERTANYGYTFGSGTRLTVV.

The chain is built from TRBV5-1 and TRBJ2-2; 9 bases match TRBD2. Trimming took 4 bases from V and 2 from J; bases not matched to a gene: 3. The CDR3 is made up of 15 amino acids. Germline CDR1 is SGHRS and CDR2 is YFSETQ. CDR3 protein: CASSVGLANTGELFF. The CDR3 DNA sequence: TGCGCCAGCAGCGTGGGACTAGCTAACACCGGGGAGCTGTTTTTT.

This clonotype was counted at least ten times. The chain joins TRBV9 to TRBJ1-1; D remains unclear. The CDR3 extends over 17 amino acids. Between the trimmed V and J ends, which lost 3 bases and 1 base, there was a span of 19 bases. Germline V lookup: CDR1 SGDLS, CDR2 YYNGEE. CDR3 in amino acids: CASSARPRSERNTEAFF. The CDR3 DNA sequence: TGTGCCAGCAGCGCCAGGCCACGTTCTGAGAGGAACACTGAAGCTTTCTTT.

Regarding this clonotype: A read error is the likely source, as a far larger clone sits one nucleotide away. V usage is TRBV12-3 or TRBV12-4 and J usage is TRBJ1-5; TRBD1 matches 7 bases. CDR3 length: 13 amino acids. The CDR3 loop reads CANSLTGDQPQHF. The CDR3 DNA reads as TGTGCCAACAGTTTAACAGGGGACCAGCCCCAGCATTTT.

This clonotype was counted only a few times. Just one base apart from a much larger clone, this may be a read error. The chain employs TRBV28 and TRBJ2-5; perhaps TRBD2 as D (6 bases). The V end lost 3 bases, the J end lost 5 bases, and 13 bases lay between the germline ends. The CDR3 consists of 14 residues. The germline V gene has CDR1 MDHEN and CDR2 SYDVKM. In nucleotides, the CDR3 is TGTGCCAGCAGTTTTGCACGGAGGGCTGAGACCCAGTACTTC. It specifies CASSFARRAETQYF.

This clonotype was recorded many times. The chain uses TRBV7-8 and TRBJ1-6; D unclear. Trimming pared 2 bases from V and 7 bases from J, leaving 9 bases between. Per germline, CDR1 SGHVS and CDR2 FQNEAQ. The CDR3 spans 14 residues. This CDR3 reads CASSLYHGNSPLHF. Here the CDR3 DNA reads TGTGCCAGCAGCTTATACCATGGGAATTCACCCCTCCACTTT.

In the case of this clonotype: One junction end disagrees with the germline gene, perhaps due to a read error. V and J are TRBV7-2 and TRBJ2-4; 11 positions agree with TRBD2. The J call may be in error: the DNA end matches TRBJ2-5 better. In germline, CDR1 is SGHTA, CDR2 FQGNSA. The CDR3 covers 15 residues. The CDR3 loop is CAGSPLAGGQETQYF. As DNA, the CDR3 is TGTGCCGGCAGCCCGCTAGCGGGGGGTCAAGAGACCCAGTACTTC.

Remarks on this clonotype: A read error may produce the germline difference seen at one junction end. The chain has TRBV20-1 and TRBJ1-5; D is perhaps TRBD1 (5 bases). The CDR3 extends over 14 amino acids. Germline CDR1 DFQATT, CDR2 SNEGSKA (reference sequence). CDR3 DNA: TGCTGTGCTAGACAGCCCGTTAGCAATCAGCCCCAGCATTTT. This sequence encodes CCARQPVSNQPQHF.

This clonotype was counted many times. This chain joins TRBV5-1 and TRBJ2-3; D unclear. The germline V gene has CDR1 SGHRS and CDR2 YFSETQ. This CDR3 contains 14 residues. Trimming removed 0 bases at V and 3 bases at J, with 8 bases between. The CDR3 here is CASSLAVGTDTQYF. The CDR3 region has the DNA TGCGCCAGCAGCTTGGCCGTTGGGACAGATACGCAGTATTTT.

V gene TRBV7-2 combines with J gene TRBJ2-3, with TRBD1 matching over 11 bases. V lost 4 bases, J lost 8 bases, and 5 bases stayed unmatched. Germline V gene data show CDR1 as SGHTA and CDR2 as FQGNSA. This CDR3 is built from 14 residues. CDR3 nucleotide sequence: TGTGCCAGCAGCTACTCCGGGACAGGGGGTACGCAGTATTTT. Its translation: CASSYSGTGGTQYF.

There are a few counts of this clonotype. For the CDR3, the DNA is TGCAGCGTTAAAACAGGGGAGGGTTCACCCCTCCACTTT. Translation gives CSVKTGEGSPLHF. The chain is built from TRBV29-1 and TRBJ1-6; 7 positions agree with TRBD1. V lost 5 bases, J lost 9 bases, and 7 bases stayed unmatched. CDR3 length: 13 amino acids. Germline values: CDR1 SQVTM, CDR2 ANQGSEA.

The J gene is TRBJ1-5, the V gene TRBV19, with no clear D. The CDR3 extends over 13 amino acids. Looked up from germline, CDR1 is LNHDA and CDR2 is SQIVND (reference sequence). V was clipped by 9 bases and J by 2 bases, with 11 bases between them. The CDR3, as DNA: TGTGCCAGGAGCAGAAGGGGCAATCAGCCCCAGCATTTT. It translates to CARSRRGNQPQHF.

Only a few counts were recorded for this clonotype. V is TRBV6-5 and J is TRBJ2-7, with 7 nucleotides matching TRBD2. CDR1 is MNHEY and CDR2 is SVGAGI in the germline V gene. CDR3 size: 14 residues. The junction had 13 bases not matched to a gene; V was cut back by 6 bases and J by 8 bases. The CDR3 nucleotides read TGTGCCAGCAGGGGGGACTGGATGGGGGGGAAGCAGTACTTC. This codes for CASRGDWMGGKQYF.

This clonotype was recorded many times. V is TRBV5-5 and J is TRBJ1-5; 8 bases are shared with TRBD1. CDR1 SGHKS and CDR2 YYEKEE come from the germline V gene (reference sequence). The CDR3 extends over 15 amino acids. Trimming at V came to 2 bases and at J to 3 bases, leaving 4 bases not matched to a gene. The CDR3 sequence: CASSFTGGDNQPQHF. The CDR3 DNA is TGTGCCAGCAGCTTCACAGGGGGTGACAATCAGCCCCAGCATTTT.

This clonotype was seen a handful of times. The chain combines TRBV9 with TRBJ1-2, with 9 bases fitting TRBD1. Germline V CDR1 and CDR2: SGDLS, YYNGEE. Trimming cost V 7 bases and J 8 bases; bases outside gene matches: 15. The CDR3 extends over 15 amino acids. The CDR3, as DNA: TGTGCCAGCGGCGCACAGGGGGCGAGTGGGAGCGGCTACACCTTC. As protein: CASGAQGASGSGYTF.

This clonotype has at least ten counts. This chain links TRBV7-2 with TRBJ2-5; 13 bases match TRBD2. Per germline, CDR1 SGHTA and CDR2 FQGNSA. Losses at the gene ends were 5 bases for V and 4 bases for J; bases not matched to a gene: 7. The CDR3 covers 16 residues. The CDR3 sequence: CASSPTGTSGAETQYF. The CDR3 DNA follows: TGTGCCAGCAGCCCGACGGGGACTAGCGGGGCAGAGACCCAGTACTTC.

This sequence joins TRBV20-1 and TRBJ1-2; D gene unclear. The CDR3 contains 13 residues. The germline V gene encodes CDR1 DFQATT and CDR2 SNEGSKA (reference sequence). V was pared by 1 base and J by 6 bases, with 12 bases between. This chain's CDR3 is CSARVPGSNGYTF. The CDR3 DNA follows: TGCAGTGCTAGAGTCCCGGGATCGAATGGCTACACCTTC.

This clonotype was seen just once. The chain employs TRBV5-1 and TRBJ2-5, with 9 bases fitting TRBD1. The J call could be wrong; TRBJ2-7 is a better fit for the DNA end. The CDR3 totals 16 residues. Germline V gives CDR1 SGHRS, CDR2 YFSETQ. Here the CDR3 reads CASSLRIRQGENEQYF. CDR3 DNA sequence: TGCGCCAGCAGCTTGAGGATTCGACAGGGGGAGAACGAGCAGTACTTC.

The rearrangement uses TRBV20-1 and TRBJ2-7; D call uncertain. The CDR3 is 14 amino acids. Germline V gene lookup returns CDR1 DFQATT and CDR2 SNEGSKA (reference sequence). The germline V and J ends were trimmed by 3 bases and 1 base, with 13 bases remaining between them. CDR3 bases: TGCAGTGCTAGCGGCCTGGGCGGTTCCTACGAGCAGTACTTC. Protein sequence: CSASGLGGSYEQYF.

This clonotype was detected many times. The chain recombines TRBV24-1 with TRBJ2-5, with D maybe TRBD1 (6 bases). Between the trimmed V and J ends, which lost 3 bases and 5 bases, there was a span of 12 bases. Per the germline V gene, CDR1 is KGHDR and CDR2 is SFDVKD. CDR3 length: 14 amino acids. The CDR3 nucleotides read TGTGCCACCAGTGATCCTGGGGGCTGGGAGACCCAGTACTTC. Translation gives CATSDPGGWETQYF.

A note on this clonotype: This may be a read error, as it is one base from a much larger clone. The chain combines TRBV5-1 with TRBJ2-5; 11 nucleotides align to TRBD2. CDR1 is SGHRS and CDR2 is YFSETQ in the germline V gene. This CDR3 comprises 16 residues. V lost 0 bases and J lost 11; bases outside the gene matches: 12. Here the CDR3 DNA reads TGCGCCAGCAGCTTGGTTAGCGGGGGGGCCCTTAATGAGCAGTACTTC. Translation gives CASSLVSGGALNEQYF.

This clonotype was found once. Given a much more abundant clone one base away, this may be a read error. This CDR3 fails to terminate in the conserved phenylalanine or tryptophan, so it likely reflects a read error. V and J are TRBV6-6 and TRBJ2-7; 8 bases are shared with TRBD1. This CDR3 has 13 residues. CDR1 is MNHNY, CDR2 SVGAGI, per germline (reference sequence). J gave up 2 bases and V 6 bases, and 3 bases lay outside the gene matches. CDR3 loop: CASRNRGTYEQYS. For the CDR3, the DNA is TGTGCCAGCAGAAACAGGGGGACCTACGAGCAGTACTCC.

As regards this clonotype: This clone may be a read error of a much larger clone one base away. The chain uses TRBV29-1 and TRBJ1-2, with 8 bases aligning to TRBD1. CDR3 size: 13 residues. Germline CDR1 is SQVTM and CDR2 is ANQGSEA. The CDR3 region is CSVKKDRAAGHTF. CDR3 coding DNA: TGCAGCGTTAAAAAGGACAGGGCAGCTGGCCACACCTTC.